Presented here are 10 T cell receptor beta chains from one specimen sequenced in a study of blood T cell repertoires in COVID-19. TCRdb keeps only in-frame clones here, not all; method: immunoSEQ multiplex PCR. The sample carries approximately 250,000 clones, around 83% recorded once. Specimen: peripheral blood. The receptors here all came from a man between 18 and 35 years old with active or convalescent COVID-19.

This clone appeared a single time. The chain combines TRBV6-6 with TRBJ1-2; tentatively, D is TRBD1 (5 bases). This CDR3 region has 15 residues. The germline CDR1 and CDR2 sequences are MNHNY and SVGAGI (reference sequence). Deletions cut 7 bases from V and 5 bases from J, with 20 bases between. CDR3 coding DNA: TGTGCCAGCACAGAGGTTCCATCGGGGGGATATGGCTACACCTTC. Amino acids: CASTEVPSGGYGYTF.

The CDR3 DNA reads as TGTGCCAGCAGAACCACCGGGACTAATGAAAAACTGTTTTTT. Amino acid sequence: CASRTTGTNEKLFF. The V call is TRBV6-5, the J call TRBJ1-4; D is unclear. CDR3 length: 14 amino acids. The V gene lost 6 bases and the J gene lost 2 bases, with 10 bases spanning the gap. Germline V gives CDR1 MNHEY, CDR2 SVGAGI.

The J gene is TRBJ2-1, the V gene TRBV6-2 or TRBV6-3; TRBD2 matches at 9 bases. V was pared by 2 bases and J by 9 bases, with 2 bases of the junction left unmatched. Per germline, CDR1 MNHEY and CDR2 SVGEGT. The CDR3 runs to 13 residues. Here the CDR3 reads CASSYISGSEQFF. In DNA form, the CDR3 reads TGTGCCAGCAGTTACATTAGCGGGAGTGAGCAGTTCTTC.

The chain links TRBV6-5 to TRBJ2-1; D is possibly TRBD1 (6 bases). Between the trimmed V and J ends, which lost 6 bases and 6 bases, there was a span of 18 bases. Germline V gene sequence: CDR1 MNHEY, CDR2 SVGAGI. This CDR3 region has 15 residues. In nucleotides, the CDR3 is TGTGCCAGCAGAATAACCGGGACACCAGTCAATGAGCAGTTCTTC. It codes for CASRITGTPVNEQFF.

V and J are TRBV2 and TRBJ2-1, with D possibly TRBD2 on 6 matching bases. Trimming shortened V by 0 bases and J by 12 bases, and 21 bases separated the two germline ends. The length of the CDR3 is 16 residues. Looked up from germline, CDR1 is SNHLY and CDR2 is FYNNEI. The DNA for the CDR3 is TGTGCCAGCAGTGAAGCCCTCGGTAAATTTGCCGGGGGGCAGTTCTTC. It encodes CASSEALGKFAGGQFF.

V gene TRBV2 combines with J gene TRBJ1-5; D unresolved. CDR3 length equals 13 residues. V gave up 2 bases and J gave up 5 bases, with 7 bases separating them. CDR1 is SNHLY, CDR2 FYNNEI, per germline. The CDR3 sequence: CASSEQEDQPQHF. The CDR3, as DNA: TGTGCCAGCAGTGAACAGGAGGATCAGCCCCAGCATTTT.

The chain is built from TRBV27 and TRBJ1-6; D ambiguous. With 8 bases removed from V and 7 bases from J, the gap between germline ends came to 18 bases. This CDR3 is built from 15 residues. CDR1 MNHEY and CDR2 SMNVEV come from the germline V gene (reference sequence). CDR3 sequence: CASSLLGGLNSPLHF. As DNA, the CDR3 is TGTGCCAGCTCTCTGCTTGGAGGGCTCAATTCACCCCTCCACTTT.

This chain links TRBV7-9 with TRBJ2-5, with D possibly being TRBD2 (5 bases). Germline V gives CDR1 SEHNR, CDR2 FQNEAQ (reference sequence). Between the trimmed V and J ends, which lost 5 bases and 2 bases, there was a span of 12 bases. The CDR3 loop spans 14 amino acids. CDR3 bases: TGTGCCAGCAGCCTACCGACTAATCAAGAGACCCAGTACTTC. Protein sequence: CASSLPTNQETQYF. Full variable domain (remainder filled in from reference TRBV7-9 and TRBJ2-5): DTGVSQNPRHKITKRGQNVTFRCDPISEHNRLYWYRQTLGQGPEFLTYFQNEAQLEKSRLLSDRFSAERPKGSFSTLEIQRTEQGDSAMYLCASSLPTNQETQYFGPGTRLLVL.

This clone was detected a few times. The rearrangement joins TRBV28 to TRBJ1-2, with TRBD1 as a possible D gene (5 bases). The germline V gene has CDR1 MDHEN and CDR2 SYDVKM. Trimming cost V 3 bases and J 5 bases, with 7 bases left between them. The CDR3 is made up of 12 amino acids. CDR3 protein: CASSFDSYGYTF. DNA for the CDR3: TGTGCCAGCAGTTTTGACAGTTATGGCTACACCTTC.

The V and J genes are TRBV4-3 and TRBJ1-4; 7 bases align to TRBD1. Germline CDR1 LGHNA, CDR2 YSLEER. The CDR3 runs to 17 residues. V shed 0 bases, J shed 6 bases, and the junction held 10 bases outside the gene matches. The CDR3 bases are TGCGCCAGCAGCCAAGAAATGGGGGACAGCGAGTATGAAAAACTGTTTTTT. It yields the protein CASSQEMGDSEYEKLFF.